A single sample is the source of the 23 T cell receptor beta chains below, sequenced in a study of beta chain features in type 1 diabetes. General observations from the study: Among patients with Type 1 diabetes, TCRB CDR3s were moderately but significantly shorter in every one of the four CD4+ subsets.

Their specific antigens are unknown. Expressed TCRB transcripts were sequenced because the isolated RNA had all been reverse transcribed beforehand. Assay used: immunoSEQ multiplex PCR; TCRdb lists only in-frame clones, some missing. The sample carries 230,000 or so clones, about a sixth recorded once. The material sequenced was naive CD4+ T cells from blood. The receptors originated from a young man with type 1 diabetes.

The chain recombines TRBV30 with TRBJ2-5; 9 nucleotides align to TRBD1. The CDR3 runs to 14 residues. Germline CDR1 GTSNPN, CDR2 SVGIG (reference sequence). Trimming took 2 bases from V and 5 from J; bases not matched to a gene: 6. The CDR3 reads CAWSRGTGWETQYF. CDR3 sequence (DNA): TGTGCCTGGAGTCGTGGGACAGGGTGGGAGACCCAGTACTTC.

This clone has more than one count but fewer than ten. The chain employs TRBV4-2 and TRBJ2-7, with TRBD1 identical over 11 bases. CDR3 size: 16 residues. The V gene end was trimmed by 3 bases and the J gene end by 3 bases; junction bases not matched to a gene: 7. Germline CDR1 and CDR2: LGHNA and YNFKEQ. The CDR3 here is CASSQEGGQGVYEQYF. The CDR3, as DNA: TGTGCCAGCAGCCAGGAAGGGGGACAGGGGGTCTACGAGCAGTACTTC.

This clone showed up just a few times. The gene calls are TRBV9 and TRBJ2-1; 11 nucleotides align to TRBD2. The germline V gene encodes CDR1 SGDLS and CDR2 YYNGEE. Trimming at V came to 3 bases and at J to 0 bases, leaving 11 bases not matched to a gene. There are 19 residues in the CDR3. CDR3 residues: CASSEALGLAAHSYNEQFF. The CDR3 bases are TGTGCCAGCAGCGAGGCCCTGGGACTAGCGGCGCACTCCTACAATGAGCAGTTCTTC.

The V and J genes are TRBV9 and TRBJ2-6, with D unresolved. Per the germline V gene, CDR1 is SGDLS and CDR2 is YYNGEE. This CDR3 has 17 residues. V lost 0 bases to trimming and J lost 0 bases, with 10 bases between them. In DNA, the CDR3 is TGTGCCAGCAGCGTAGCCGAATGGGGCTCTGGGGCCAACGTCCTGACTTTC. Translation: CASSVAEWGSGANVLTF.

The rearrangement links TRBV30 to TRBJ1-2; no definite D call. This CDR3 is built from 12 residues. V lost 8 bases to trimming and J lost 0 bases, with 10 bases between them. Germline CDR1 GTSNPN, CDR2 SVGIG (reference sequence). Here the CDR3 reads CAQDSPNYGYTF. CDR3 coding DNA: TGTGCCCAGGACTCACCTAACTATGGCTACACCTTC.

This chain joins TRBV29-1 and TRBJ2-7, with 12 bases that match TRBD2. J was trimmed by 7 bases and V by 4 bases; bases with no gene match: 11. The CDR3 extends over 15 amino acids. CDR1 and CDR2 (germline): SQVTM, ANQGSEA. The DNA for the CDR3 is TGCAGCGTTGCCCTCCGACTAGCGGGGGCGGGGGAGCAGTACTTC. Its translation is CSVALRLAGAGEQYF.

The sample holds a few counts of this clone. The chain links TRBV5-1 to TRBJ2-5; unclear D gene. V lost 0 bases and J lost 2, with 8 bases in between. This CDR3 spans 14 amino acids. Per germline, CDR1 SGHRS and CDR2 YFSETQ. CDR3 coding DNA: TGCGCCAGCAGCTTGGCGGCTAGTCAAGAGACCCAGTACTTC. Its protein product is CASSLAASQETQYF.

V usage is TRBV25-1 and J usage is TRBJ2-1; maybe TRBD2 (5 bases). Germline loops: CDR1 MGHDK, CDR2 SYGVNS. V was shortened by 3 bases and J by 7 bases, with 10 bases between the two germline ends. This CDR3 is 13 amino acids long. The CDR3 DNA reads TGTGCCAGCAGTGATGACCGGGGAAATGAGCAGTTCTTC. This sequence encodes CASSDDRGNEQFF. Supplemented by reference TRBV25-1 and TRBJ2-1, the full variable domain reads EADIYQTPRYLVIGTGKKITLECSQTMGHDKMYWYQQDPGMELHLIHYSYGVNSTEKGDLSSESTVSRIRTEHFPLTLESARPSHTSQYLCASSDDRGNEQFFGPGTRLTVL.

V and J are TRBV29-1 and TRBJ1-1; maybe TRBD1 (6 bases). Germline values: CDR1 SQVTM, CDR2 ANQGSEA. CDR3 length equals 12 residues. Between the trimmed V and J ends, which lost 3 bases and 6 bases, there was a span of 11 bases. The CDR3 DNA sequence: TGCAGCGTTGACAGGGGTCGGGCTGAAGCTTTCTTT. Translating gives CSVDRGRAEAFF. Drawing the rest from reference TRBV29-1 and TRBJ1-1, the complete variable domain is SAVISQKPSRDICQRGTSLTIQCQVDSQVTMMFWYRQQPGQSLTLIATANQGSEATYESGFVIDKFPISRPNLTFSTLTVSNMSPEDSSIYLCSVDRGRAEAFFGQGTRLTVV.

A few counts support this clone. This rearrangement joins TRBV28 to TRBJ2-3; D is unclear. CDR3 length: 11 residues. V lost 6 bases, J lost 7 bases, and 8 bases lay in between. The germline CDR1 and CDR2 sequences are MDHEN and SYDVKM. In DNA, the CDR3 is TGTGCCAGCAGCCCGAAATATACGCAGTATTTT. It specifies CASSPKYTQYF.

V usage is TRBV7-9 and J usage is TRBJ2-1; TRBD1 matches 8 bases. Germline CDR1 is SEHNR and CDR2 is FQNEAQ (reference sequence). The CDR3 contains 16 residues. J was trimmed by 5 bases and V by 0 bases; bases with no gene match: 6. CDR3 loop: CASSLAVRGPDNEQFF. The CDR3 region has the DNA TGTGCCAGCAGCTTAGCCGTCAGGGGGCCCGACAATGAGCAGTTCTTC.

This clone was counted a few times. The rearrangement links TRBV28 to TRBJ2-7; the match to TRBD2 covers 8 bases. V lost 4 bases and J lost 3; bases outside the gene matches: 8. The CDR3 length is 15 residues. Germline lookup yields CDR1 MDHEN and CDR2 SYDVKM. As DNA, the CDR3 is TGTGCCAGCAGTTCGGCGGGAGGCACAAACTACGAGCAGTACTTC. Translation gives CASSSAGGTNYEQYF.

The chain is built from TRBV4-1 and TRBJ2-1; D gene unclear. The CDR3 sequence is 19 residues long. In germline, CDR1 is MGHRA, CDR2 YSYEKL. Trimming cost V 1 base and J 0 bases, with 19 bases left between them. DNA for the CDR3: TGCGCCAGCAGCCAAGCAGTTACAAGAACGGACCTCTCCTACAATGAGCAGTTCTTC. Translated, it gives CASSQAVTRTDLSYNEQFF.

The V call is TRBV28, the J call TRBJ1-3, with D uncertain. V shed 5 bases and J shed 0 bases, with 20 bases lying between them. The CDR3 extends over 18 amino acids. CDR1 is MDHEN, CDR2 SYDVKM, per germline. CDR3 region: CASSPQGLGSSSGNTIYF. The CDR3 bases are TGTGCCAGCAGTCCCCAAGGGTTAGGTTCCTCCTCTGGAAACACCATATATTTT.

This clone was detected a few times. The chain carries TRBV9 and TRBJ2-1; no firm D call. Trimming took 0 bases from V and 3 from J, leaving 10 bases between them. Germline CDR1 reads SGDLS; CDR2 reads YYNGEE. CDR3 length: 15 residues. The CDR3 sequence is CASSVGRPNYNEQFF. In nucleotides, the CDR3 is TGTGCCAGCAGCGTAGGCAGACCTAACTACAATGAGCAGTTCTTC.

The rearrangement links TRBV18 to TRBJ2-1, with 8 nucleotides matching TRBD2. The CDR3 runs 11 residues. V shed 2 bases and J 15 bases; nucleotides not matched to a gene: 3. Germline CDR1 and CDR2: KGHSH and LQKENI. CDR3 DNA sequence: TGTGCCAGCTCACCAGACAGCGGGAGGTTCTTC. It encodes CASSPDSGRFF.

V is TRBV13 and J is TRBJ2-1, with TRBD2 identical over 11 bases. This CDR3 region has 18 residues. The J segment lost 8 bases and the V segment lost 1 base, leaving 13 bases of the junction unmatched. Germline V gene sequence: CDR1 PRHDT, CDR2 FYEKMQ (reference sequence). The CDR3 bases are TGTGCCAGCAGCTTAGCGTTCTTGTGGCTAGCGGGAGGCCATGAGCAGTTCTTC. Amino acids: CASSLAFLWLAGGHEQFF.

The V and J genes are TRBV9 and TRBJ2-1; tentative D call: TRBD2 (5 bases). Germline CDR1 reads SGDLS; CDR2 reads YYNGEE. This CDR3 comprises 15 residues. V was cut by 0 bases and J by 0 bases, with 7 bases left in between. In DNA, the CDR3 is TGTGCCAGCAGCGTAGGGACTGCCTCCTACAATGAGCAGTTCTTC. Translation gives CASSVGTASYNEQFF.

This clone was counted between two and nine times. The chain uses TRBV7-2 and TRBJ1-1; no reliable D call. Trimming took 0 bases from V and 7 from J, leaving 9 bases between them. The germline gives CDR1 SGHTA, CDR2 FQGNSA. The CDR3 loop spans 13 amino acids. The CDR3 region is CASSLAQTREAFF. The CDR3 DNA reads TGTGCCAGCAGCTTAGCGCAGACCCGTGAAGCTTTCTTT.

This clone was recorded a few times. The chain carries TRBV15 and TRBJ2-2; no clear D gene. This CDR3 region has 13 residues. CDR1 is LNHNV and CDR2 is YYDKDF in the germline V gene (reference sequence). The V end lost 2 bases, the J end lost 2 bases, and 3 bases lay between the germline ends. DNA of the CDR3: TGTGCCACCAGCAGACAAAACACCGGGGAGCTGTTTTTT. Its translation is CATSRQNTGELFF.

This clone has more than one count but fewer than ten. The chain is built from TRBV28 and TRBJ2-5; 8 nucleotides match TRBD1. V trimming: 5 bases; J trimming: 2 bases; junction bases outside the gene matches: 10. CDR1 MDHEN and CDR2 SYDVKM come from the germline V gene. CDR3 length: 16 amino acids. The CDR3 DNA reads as TGTGCCAGCAGTGCCCCGGGACAGGTTATGCAAGAGACCCAGTACTTC. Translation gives CASSAPGQVMQETQYF.

CDR3 DNA sequence: TGCAGTGCTAGGAGAGAAATCGAGCAGTACTTC. The encoded protein is CSARREIEQYF. The V call is TRBV20-1, the J call TRBJ2-7; no clear D gene. V was trimmed by 3 bases and J by 6 bases, leaving 9 bases between them. This CDR3 is 11 amino acids long. CDR1 is DFQATT, CDR2 SNEGSKA, per germline (reference sequence).

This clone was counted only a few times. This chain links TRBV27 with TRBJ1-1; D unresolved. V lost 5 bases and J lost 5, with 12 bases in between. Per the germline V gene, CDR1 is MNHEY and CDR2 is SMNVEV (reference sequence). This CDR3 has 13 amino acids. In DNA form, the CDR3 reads TGTGCCAGCAGTCTCTCCCGCTGGACTGAAGCTTTCTTT. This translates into CASSLSRWTEAFF.